One and the same sample provided the 11 T cell receptor beta chains below, sequenced in a study of blood T cell repertoires in COVID-19. Clones were sequenced by immunoSEQ multiplex PCR, and TCRdb holds only the in-frame ones, with some missing. The sample consists of 200,000 to 300,000 clones, around nine tenths of them appearing once. Sequencing was done on a sample of peripheral blood. These receptors came from a man aged 30 to 39 with active or convalescent COVID-19.

The chain links TRBV7-8 to TRBJ1-1, with 7 bases matching TRBD1. The CDR3 loop spans 15 amino acids. V dropped 8 bases and J dropped 1; count of bases not matched to a gene: 10. In germline, CDR1 is SGHVS, CDR2 FQNEAQ. The CDR3, as DNA: TGTGCCAGCCTCTATGCCGGGACAGCGAACACTGAAGCTTTCTTT. Protein: CASLYAGTANTEAFF. Combining the CDR3 with reference TRBV7-8 and TRBJ1-1 gives the whole variable domain GAGVSQSPRYKVAKRGQDVALRCDPISGHVSLFWYQQALGQGPEFLTYFQNEAQLDKSGLPSDRFFAERPEGSVSTLKIQRTQQEDSAVYLCASLYAGTANTEAFFGQGTRLTVV.

The J gene is TRBJ1-5, the V gene TRBV28; D unresolved. This CDR3 contains 13 residues. The V end lost 4 bases, the J end lost 4 bases, and 8 bases lay between the germline ends. The V gene's germline CDR1 is MDHEN and CDR2 SYDVKM. The CDR3 region has the DNA TGTGCCAGCAGTTCGCGGGGAAATCAGCCCCAGCATTTT. Translated, it gives CASSSRGNQPQHF.

This chain connects TRBV6-4 to TRBJ2-2, with a possible D match to TRBD1 (5 bases). There are 16 residues in the CDR3. Germline V gives CDR1 MRHNA, CDR2 SNTAGT. V was cut by 5 bases and J by 3 bases, with 16 bases left in between. The CDR3, as DNA: TGTGCCAGCAGTCTTACCCAGGGATGGGACACCGGGGAGCTGTTTTTT. Protein sequence: CASSLTQGWDTGELFF.

This chain uses TRBV6-5 with TRBJ1-1; D might be TRBD1 (6 bases). The germline V gene encodes CDR1 MNHEY and CDR2 SVGAGI. The CDR3 length is 15 residues. Deletions cut 4 bases from V and 5 bases from J, with 17 bases between. The chain's CDR3 is CASSSLTGGGTEAFF. The CDR3 region has the DNA TGTGCCAGCAGTTCCCTTACGGGGGGCGGAACTGAAGCTTTCTTT.

The V call is TRBV7-8, the J call TRBJ1-5; D gene ambiguous. CDR1 and CDR2 from the germline V gene are SGHVS and FQNEAQ. This CDR3 comprises 13 residues. V was trimmed by 2 bases and J by 8 bases, leaving 10 bases between them. DNA of the CDR3: TGTGCCAGCAGCTTAATCCGTAATGAGCCCCAGCATTTT. Protein sequence: CASSLIRNEPQHF.

The V call is TRBV5-8, the J call TRBJ2-1; 10 bases align to TRBD1. The J segment lost 2 bases and the V segment lost 4 bases, leaving 6 bases of the junction unmatched. The CDR3 totals 16 residues. Germline loops: CDR1 SGHTS, CDR2 YDEGEE. Here the CDR3 DNA reads TGTGCCAGCAGCCCAGGGACAGGGGTACCCTACAATGAGCAGTTCTTC. It translates to CASSPGTGVPYNEQFF.

The V call is TRBV6-2 or TRBV6-3, the J call TRBJ1-6, with D uncertain. The CDR3 sequence is 16 residues long. CDR1 and CDR2 (germline): MNHEY, SVGEGT. V gave up 2 bases and J gave up 4 bases, with 12 bases separating them. The CDR3 loop is CASSYEGMRYNSPLHF. The CDR3 DNA reads TGTGCCAGCAGTTACGAGGGAATGCGATATAATTCACCCCTCCACTTT.

This chain joins TRBV19 and TRBJ2-3, with D maybe TRBD1 (6 bases). This CDR3 is 12 amino acids long. The germline V gene has CDR1 LNHDA and CDR2 SQIVND (reference sequence). Trimming removed 10 bases from V and 1 base from J, with 9 bases in between. The CDR3 protein is CAKGQRTDTQYF. The DNA for the CDR3 is TGTGCCAAAGGACAGCGCACAGATACGCAGTATTTT.

The chain combines TRBV18 with TRBJ1-4; D ambiguous. Germline CDR1 KGHSH, CDR2 LQKENI. Trimming pared 6 bases from V and 4 bases from J, leaving 6 bases between. The CDR3 is made up of 12 amino acids. This chain's CDR3 is CASSGSNEKLFF. The CDR3 bases are TGTGCCAGCTCTGGGAGTAATGAAAAACTGTTTTTT.

This chain links TRBV18 with TRBJ2-1, with D possibly TRBD1 on 6 matching bases. Trimming left V 3 bases short and J 1 base short, with 13 bases between. The CDR3 has 16 amino acids. CDR1 is KGHSH, CDR2 LQKENI, per germline. CDR3 loop: CASSPLRGESYNEQFF. The DNA of the CDR3 is TGTGCCAGCTCACCGCTCAGGGGAGAGTCCTACAATGAGCAGTTCTTC.

The chain employs TRBV13 and TRBJ2-3, with D possibly being TRBD2 (6 bases). This CDR3 has 15 amino acids. The V gene's germline CDR1 is PRHDT and CDR2 FYEKMQ (reference sequence). The V end was cut by 6 bases, the J end by 1 base, with 14 bases between. The CDR3 protein is CASSQGAGRTDTQYF. The CDR3 nucleotides read TGTGCCAGCAGTCAAGGCGCGGGACGCACAGATACGCAGTATTTT.